The clone carrying this TCR beta chain has more than one count but fewer than ten. The target antigen is unknown. This entry is derived from a study of identifying expanded T cells in peripheral blood. Points from the study as a whole: About 1.2 clones differed between technical replicates, versus about 15 and 19 over time.

The V end lost 3 bases, the J end lost 5 bases, and 11 bases lay between the germline ends. The CDR3 spans 13 residues. In germline, CDR1 is GTSNPN, CDR2 SVGIG (reference sequence). Produced via immunoSEQ multiplex PCR; TCRdb's table is partial and in-frame only. The sample holds 60,000 to 70,000 clones, roughly four fifths seen once. Sequencing used blood. The chain employs TRBV30 and TRBJ2-1; the D gene is possibly TRBD1 (5 bases). This receptor was identified in a person aged 18 to 70 in good health. The CDR3 sequence: CAWRRQTNNEQFF. CDR3 in DNA: TGTGCCTGGAGACGACAGACGAACAATGAGCAGTTCTTC.